This T cell receptor (beta chain) was profiled in a study of T cell changes during pregnancy in multiple sclerosis. The assay was immunoSEQ multiplex PCR, and TCRdb's table has in-frame clones only and misses some. The table shows about 48,000 clones, with roughly 92% occurring only once. From germline, CDR1 is SGHRS and CDR2 YFSETQ. This CDR3 has 14 amino acids. V was clipped by 0 bases and J by 5 bases, with 9 bases between them. The clonotype originates from a female donor in good health, enrolled as a control in a pregnancy study. The chain joins TRBV5-1 to TRBJ1-5; the D gene is possibly TRBD1 (6 bases). This specimen was CD4+ T cells from peripheral blood mononuclear cells, taken in the second trimester of pregnancy. The CDR3 DNA follows: TGCGCCAGCAGCTTGGTAGCAGGGGATCAGCCCCAGCATTTT. Its translation is CASSLVAGDQPQHF.